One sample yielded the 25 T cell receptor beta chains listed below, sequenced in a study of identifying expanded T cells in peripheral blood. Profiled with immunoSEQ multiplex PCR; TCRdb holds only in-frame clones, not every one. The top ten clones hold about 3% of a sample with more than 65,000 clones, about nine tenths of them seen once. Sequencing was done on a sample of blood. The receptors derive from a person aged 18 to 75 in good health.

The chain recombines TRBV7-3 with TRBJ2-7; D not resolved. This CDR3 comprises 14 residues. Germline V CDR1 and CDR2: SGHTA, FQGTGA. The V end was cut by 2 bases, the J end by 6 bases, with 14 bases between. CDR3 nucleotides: TGTGCCAGCAGCTTAGGTCGTGGGTTATCCGAGCAGTACTTC. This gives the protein CASSLGRGLSEQYF.

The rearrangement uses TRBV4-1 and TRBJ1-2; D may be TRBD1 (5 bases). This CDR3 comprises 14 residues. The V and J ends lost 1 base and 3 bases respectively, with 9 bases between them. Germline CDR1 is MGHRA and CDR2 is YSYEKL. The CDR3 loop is CASSQGGGDYGYTF. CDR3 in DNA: TGCGCCAGCAGCCAAGGGGGAGGGGACTATGGCTACACCTTC.

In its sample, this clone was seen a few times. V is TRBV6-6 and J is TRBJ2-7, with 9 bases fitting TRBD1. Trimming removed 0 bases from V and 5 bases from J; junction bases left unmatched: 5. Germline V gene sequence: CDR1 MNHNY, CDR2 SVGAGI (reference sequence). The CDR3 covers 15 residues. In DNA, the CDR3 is TGTGCCAGCAGTTACTCTGGGACAGGGAGGAACGAGCAGTACTTC. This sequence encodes CASSYSGTGRNEQYF.

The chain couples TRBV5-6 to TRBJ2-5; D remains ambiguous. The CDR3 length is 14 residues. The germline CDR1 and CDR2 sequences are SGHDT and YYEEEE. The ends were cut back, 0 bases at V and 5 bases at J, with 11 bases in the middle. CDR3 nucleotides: TGTGCCAGCAGCTTGGTACGGGTAGGCGAGACCCAGTACTTC. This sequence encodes CASSLVRVGETQYF.

CDR3 residues: CASSLGQGQSYNEQFF. Written as DNA, the CDR3 is TGTGCCAGCAGCTTAGGACAGGGGCAATCCTACAATGAGCAGTTCTTC. V usage is TRBV7-2 and J usage is TRBJ2-1, with 8 positions matching TRBD1. CDR1 and CDR2 (germline): SGHTA, FQGNSA. The CDR3 contains 16 residues. V trimming: 1 base; J trimming: 1 base; junction bases outside the gene matches: 3.

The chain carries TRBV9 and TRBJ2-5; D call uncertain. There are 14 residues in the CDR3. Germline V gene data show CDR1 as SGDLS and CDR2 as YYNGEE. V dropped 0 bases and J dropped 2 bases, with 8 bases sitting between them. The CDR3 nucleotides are TGTGCCAGCAGCGTAGCGGCAGCTCAAGAGACCCAGTACTTC. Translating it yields CASSVAAAQETQYF.

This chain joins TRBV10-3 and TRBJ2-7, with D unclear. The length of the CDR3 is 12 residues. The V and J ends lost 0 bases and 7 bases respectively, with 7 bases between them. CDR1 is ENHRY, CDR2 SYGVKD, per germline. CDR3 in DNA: TGTGCCATCAGTGAGTCGCAGACTGAGCAGTACTTC. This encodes CAISESQTEQYF.

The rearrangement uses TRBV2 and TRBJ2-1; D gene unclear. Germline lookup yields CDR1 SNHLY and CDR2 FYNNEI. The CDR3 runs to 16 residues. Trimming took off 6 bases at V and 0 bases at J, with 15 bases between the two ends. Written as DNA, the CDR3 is TGTGCCAGCAGGACATTTCAGTGGGGCTCCTACAATGAGCAGTTCTTC. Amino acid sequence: CASRTFQWGSYNEQFF.

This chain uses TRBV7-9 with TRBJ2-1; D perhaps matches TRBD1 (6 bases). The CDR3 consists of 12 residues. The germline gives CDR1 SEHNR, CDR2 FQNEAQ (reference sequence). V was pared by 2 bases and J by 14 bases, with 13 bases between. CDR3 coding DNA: TGTGCCAGCAGCTTAAGTACAGGGCCTGAGTTCTTC. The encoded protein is CASSLSTGPEFF.

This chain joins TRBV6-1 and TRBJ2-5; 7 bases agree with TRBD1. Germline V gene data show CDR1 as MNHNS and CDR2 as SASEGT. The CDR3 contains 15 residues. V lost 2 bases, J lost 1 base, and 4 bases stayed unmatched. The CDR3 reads CASSESQGTQETQYF. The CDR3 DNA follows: TGTGCCAGCAGTGAATCACAGGGGACCCAAGAGACCCAGTACTTC.

The CDR3 DNA reads TGTGCCAGCAGTCCCCGGACCGTAGCCGAGCAGTACTTC. It is translated as CASSPRTVAEQYF. J is TRBJ2-7 and V is TRBV27; D unclear. Germline V lookup: CDR1 MNHEY, CDR2 SMNVEV (reference sequence). V dropped 5 bases and J dropped 6 bases, with 14 bases sitting between them. The CDR3 consists of 13 residues.

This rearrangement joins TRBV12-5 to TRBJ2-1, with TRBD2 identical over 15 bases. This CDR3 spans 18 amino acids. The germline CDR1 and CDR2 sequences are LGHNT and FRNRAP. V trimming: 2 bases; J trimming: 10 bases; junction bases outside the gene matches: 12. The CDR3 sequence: CASGLSSGLAGGQLEQFF. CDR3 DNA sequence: TGTGCTAGTGGTTTGTCCTCGGGACTAGCGGGAGGCCAACTAGAGCAGTTCTTC.

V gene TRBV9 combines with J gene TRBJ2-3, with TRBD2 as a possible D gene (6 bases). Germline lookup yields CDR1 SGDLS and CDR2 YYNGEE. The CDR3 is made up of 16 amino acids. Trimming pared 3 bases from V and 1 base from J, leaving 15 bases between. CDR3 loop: CASSANRLVGTDTQYF. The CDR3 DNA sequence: TGTGCCAGCAGCGCCAACCGACTAGTGGGCACAGATACGCAGTATTTT.

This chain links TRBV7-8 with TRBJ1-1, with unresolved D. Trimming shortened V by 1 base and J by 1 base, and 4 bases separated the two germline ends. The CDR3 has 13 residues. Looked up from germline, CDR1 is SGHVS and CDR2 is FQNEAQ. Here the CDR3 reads CASSLVGNTEAFF. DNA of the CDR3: TGTGCCAGCAGCTTAGTGGGGAACACTGAAGCTTTCTTT.

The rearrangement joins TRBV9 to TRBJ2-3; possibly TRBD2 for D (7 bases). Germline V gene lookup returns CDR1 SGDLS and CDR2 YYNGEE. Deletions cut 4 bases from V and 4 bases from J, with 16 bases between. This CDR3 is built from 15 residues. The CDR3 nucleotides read TGTGCCAGCAGCCCTCCGTGGGGGGGCGCAGATACGCAGTATTTT. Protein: CASSPPWGGADTQYF.

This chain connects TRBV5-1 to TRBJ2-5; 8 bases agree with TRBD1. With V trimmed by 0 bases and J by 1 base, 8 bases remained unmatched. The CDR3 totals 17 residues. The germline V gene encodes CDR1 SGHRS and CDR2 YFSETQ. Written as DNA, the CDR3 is TGCGCCAGCAGCTTGGGGGGGCAGACAGGGGCCCAAGAGACCCAGTACTTC. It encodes CASSLGGQTGAQETQYF.

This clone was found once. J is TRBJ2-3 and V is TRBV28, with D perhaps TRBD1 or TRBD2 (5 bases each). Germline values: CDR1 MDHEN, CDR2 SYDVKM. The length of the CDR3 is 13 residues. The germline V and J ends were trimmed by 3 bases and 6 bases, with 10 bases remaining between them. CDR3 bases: TGTGCCAGCAGTTTGAGGGGTCCCGATACGCAGTATTTT. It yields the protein CASSLRGPDTQYF.

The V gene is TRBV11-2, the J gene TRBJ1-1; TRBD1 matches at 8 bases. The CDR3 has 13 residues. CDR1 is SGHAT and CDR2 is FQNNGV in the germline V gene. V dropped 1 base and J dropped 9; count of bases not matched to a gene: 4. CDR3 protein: CASSLARQGKAFF. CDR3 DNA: TGTGCCAGCAGCTTAGCGCGACAGGGGAAAGCTTTCTTT. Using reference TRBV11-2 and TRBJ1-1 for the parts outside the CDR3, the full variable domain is EAGVAQSPRYKIIEKRQSVAFWCNPISGHATLYWYQQILGQGPKLLIQFQNNGVVDDSQLPKDRFSAERLKGVDSTLKIQPAKLEDSAVYLCASSLARQGKAFFGQGTRLTVV.

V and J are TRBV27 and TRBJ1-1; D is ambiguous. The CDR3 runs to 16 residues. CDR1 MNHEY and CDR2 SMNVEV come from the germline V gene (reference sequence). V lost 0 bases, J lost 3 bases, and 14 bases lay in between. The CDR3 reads CASSLSTVFKYTEAFF. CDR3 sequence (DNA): TGTGCCAGCAGTTTATCCACAGTGTTCAAGTACACTGAAGCTTTCTTT.

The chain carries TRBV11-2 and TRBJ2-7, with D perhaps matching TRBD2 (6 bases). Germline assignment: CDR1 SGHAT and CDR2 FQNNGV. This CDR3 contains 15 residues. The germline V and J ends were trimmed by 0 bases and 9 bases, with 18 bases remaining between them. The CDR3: CASSLEPANWGGQYF. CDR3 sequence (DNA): TGTGCCAGCAGCTTAGAACCCGCGAATTGGGGAGGGCAGTACTTC. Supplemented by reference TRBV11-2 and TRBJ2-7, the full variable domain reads EAGVAQSPRYKIIEKRQSVAFWCNPISGHATLYWYQQILGQGPKLLIQFQNNGVVDDSQLPKDRFSAERLKGVDSTLKIQPAKLEDSAVYLCASSLEPANWGGQYFGPGTRLTVT.

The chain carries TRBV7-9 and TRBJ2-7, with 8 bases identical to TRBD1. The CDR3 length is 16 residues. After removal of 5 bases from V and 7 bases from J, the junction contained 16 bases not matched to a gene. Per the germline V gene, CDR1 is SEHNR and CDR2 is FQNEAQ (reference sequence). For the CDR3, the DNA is TGTGCCAGCAGCCTCCGGACAGGGACCTACGTAGTGGAGCAGTACTTC. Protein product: CASSLRTGTYVVEQYF.

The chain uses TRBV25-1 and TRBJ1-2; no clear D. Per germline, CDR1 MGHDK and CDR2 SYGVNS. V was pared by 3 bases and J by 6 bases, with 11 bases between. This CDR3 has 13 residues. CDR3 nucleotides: TGTGCCAGCAGTGACCCGACAAGCCATGGCTACACCTTC. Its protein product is CASSDPTSHGYTF.

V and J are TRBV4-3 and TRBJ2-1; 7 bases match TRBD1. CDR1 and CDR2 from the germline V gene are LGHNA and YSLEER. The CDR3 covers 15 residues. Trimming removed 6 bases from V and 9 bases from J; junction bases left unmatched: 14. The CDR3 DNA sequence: TGCGCCAGCAGTGAGAAGGTCAGGGGGTCAATTGAGCAGTTCTTC. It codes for CASSEKVRGSIEQFF.

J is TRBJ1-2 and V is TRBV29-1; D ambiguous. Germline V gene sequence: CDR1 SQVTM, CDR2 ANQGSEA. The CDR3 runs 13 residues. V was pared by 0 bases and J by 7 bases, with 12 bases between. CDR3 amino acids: CSVEDTRKGGYTF. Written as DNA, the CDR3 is TGCAGCGTTGAAGATACCAGAAAAGGTGGCTACACCTTC.

The CDR3 reads CASSMNRGGGYTF. In nucleotides, the CDR3 is TGTGCCAGTAGTATGAACAGAGGCGGGGGCTACACCTTC. The V call is TRBV19, the J call TRBJ1-2; no definite D call. The CDR3 is made up of 13 amino acids. Trimming pared 3 bases from V and 8 bases from J, leaving 13 bases between. CDR1 and CDR2 from the germline V gene are LNHDA and SQIVND (reference sequence).